The 30 T cell receptor beta chains below all came from one sample that was sequenced in a study of response to subunit inactivated influenza vaccine. TCRdb re-derived calls from the RT-PCR reads in MiXCR, one entry per CDR3 protein. The sample shows about 480,000 distinct CDR3 sequences, about an eighth of them seen only once. This material consisted of PBMCs from blood, taken roughly 45 days after vaccination. Receptors originate from a man in his fifties or sixties who received an inactivated influenza vaccine.

This clonotype was counted between two and nine times. The gene calls are TRBV6-1 and TRBJ2-4, with TRBD1 matching 9 bases. The CDR3 is 16 residues long. Germline-derived CDR1 and CDR2 are MNHNS and SASEGT. J lost 0 bases, V lost 6 bases, and 6 bases had no gene match. Here the CDR3 reads CASSLGTGIAKNIQYF. The DNA of the CDR3 is TGTGCCAGCAGCCTCGGGACAGGGATAGCCAAAAACATTCAGTACTTC.

V gene TRBV10-3 combines with J gene TRBJ2-3, with D maybe TRBD1 (5 bases). This CDR3 region has 12 residues. The V end lost 3 bases, the J end lost 4 bases, and 5 bases lay between the germline ends. The germline CDR1 and CDR2 sequences are ENHRY and SYGVKD. The CDR3 DNA is TGTGCCATCAGTGACAGGGCAGATACGCAGTATTTT. It yields the protein CAISDRADTQYF.

The CDR3 DNA sequence: TGTGCCAGCAGCCAACGGTCCCCTGGGAGGACTGAAGCTTTCTTT. Its translation is CASSQRSPGRTEAFF. The genes are TRBV28 and TRBJ1-1; D unresolved. The V end was cut by 6 bases, the J end by 5 bases, with 19 bases between. The CDR3 has 15 amino acids. Germline loops: CDR1 MDHEN, CDR2 SYDVKM.

The rearrangement joins TRBV3-1 to TRBJ2-5; no reliable D call. The V and J ends lost 5 bases and 1 base respectively, with 11 bases between them. CDR3 length equals 14 residues. Germline V gene sequence: CDR1 LGHDT, CDR2 YNNKEL (reference sequence). The CDR3: CASSERLSQETQYF. In nucleotides, the CDR3 is TGTGCCAGCAGCGAACGACTTTCCCAAGAGACCCAGTACTTC.

In DNA form, the CDR3 reads TGTGCCAGCATGGGGGCAGGGGGCGTCTACGAGCAGTACTTC. This gives the protein CASMGAGGVYEQYF. The rearrangement uses TRBV6-2 or TRBV6-3 and TRBJ2-7; TRBD1 matches 8 bases. Looked up from germline, CDR1 is MNHEY and CDR2 is SVGEGT. The CDR3 has 14 residues. V dropped 7 bases and J dropped 3; count of bases not matched to a gene: 8.

This clonotype was observed many times. The chain has TRBV4-2 and TRBJ2-1; the D call may be TRBD1 or TRBD2 (6 bases each). Germline assignment: CDR1 LGHNA and CDR2 YNFKEQ. CDR3 length: 16 residues. Deletions cut 0 bases from V and 4 bases from J, with 13 bases between. The CDR3 region has the DNA TGTGCCAGCAGCCAAGAGGGGGCGGGGAATTACAATGAGCAGTTCTTC. Encoded protein: CASSQEGAGNYNEQFF.

This sequence joins TRBV5-1 and TRBJ1-1; D not resolved. Per germline, CDR1 SGHRS and CDR2 YFSETQ. With 0 bases removed from V and 6 bases from J, the gap between germline ends came to 9 bases. The CDR3 is made up of 13 amino acids. CDR3: CASSLAGRAEAFF. In DNA form, the CDR3 reads TGCGCCAGCAGCTTGGCGGGGAGGGCTGAAGCTTTCTTT.

This clonotype was counted a few times. The chain couples TRBV12-3 or TRBV12-4 to TRBJ2-5; 8 positions agree with TRBD2. With 4 bases clipped from V and 2 bases from J, the junction kept 6 bases outside the gene matches. The CDR3 totals 15 residues. The CDR3, as DNA: TGTGCCAGCAGTTCTGTTAGCGGGGTTCAAGAGACCCAGTACTTC. Translating it yields CASSSVSGVQETQYF.

The V call is TRBV2, the J call TRBJ1-1, with D perhaps TRBD1 (6 bases). This CDR3 contains 12 residues. Germline V CDR1 and CDR2: SNHLY, FYNNEI. Trimming pared 7 bases from V and 4 bases from J, leaving 10 bases between. For the CDR3, the DNA is TGTGCCAGCACAGGGGAAAGCACTGAAGCTTTCTTT. Encoded protein: CASTGESTEAFF.

In this sample, this clonotype turned up a few times. This chain connects TRBV12-3 or TRBV12-4 to TRBJ1-1, with a weak D call TRBD1 (6 bases). V was cut by 3 bases and J by 0 bases, with 11 bases left in between. The CDR3 runs 15 residues. CDR3 in amino acids: CASSFGGTMNTEAFF. CDR3 nucleotides: TGTGCCAGCAGTTTCGGGGGCACAATGAACACTGAAGCTTTCTTT.

This clonotype has only a few counts. The V call is TRBV4-2, the J call TRBJ2-7, with TRBD2 matching over 13 bases. Trimming took 5 bases from V and 6 from J; bases not matched to a gene: 10. Germline V gives CDR1 LGHNA, CDR2 YNFKEQ. This CDR3 region has 16 residues. The CDR3 DNA reads as TGTGCCAGCAGCAAGGGACTAGCGGGGAAGGCTTTCGAGCAGTACTTC. As protein: CASSKGLAGKAFEQYF.

This clonotype occurred a few times. The V gene is TRBV6-2 or TRBV6-3, the J gene TRBJ1-1; D is unresolved. There are 11 residues in the CDR3. Germline CDR1 reads MNHEY; CDR2 reads SVGEGT. Trimming cost V 8 bases and J 5 bases, with 9 bases left between them. CDR3 sequence: CASVLGTEAFF. The CDR3 DNA reads as TGTGCCAGCGTTTTGGGAACTGAAGCTTTCTTT.

The chain joins TRBV3-1 to TRBJ2-2; TRBD2 matches 13 bases. Germline V gene data show CDR1 as LGHDT and CDR2 as YNNKEL (reference sequence). CDR3 size: 15 residues. V lost 7 bases to trimming and J lost 6 bases; unmatched junction nucleotides: 5. CDR3 nucleotide sequence: TGTGCCAGCAAAGGAACTAGCGGGGGGGCCGGGGAGCTGTTTTTT. Translated, it gives CASKGTSGGAGELFF.

This clonotype has only a few counts. The rearrangement joins TRBV5-1 to TRBJ2-7; 7 bases are a match to TRBD2. Germline V gene lookup returns CDR1 SGHRS and CDR2 YFSETQ. This CDR3 has 15 residues. The V gene end was trimmed by 3 bases and the J gene end by 0 bases; junction bases not matched to a gene: 6. DNA for the CDR3: TGCGCCAGCAGCTCCTCCGGGGGGAACTCCTACGAGCAGTACTTC. Its translation is CASSSSGGNSYEQYF.

Many counts were recorded for this clonotype. This sequence joins TRBV14 and TRBJ1-1; D is uncertain. Germline CDR1 SGHDN, CDR2 FVKESK. This CDR3 comprises 12 residues. The ends were cut back, 6 bases at V and 5 bases at J, with 10 bases in the middle. CDR3 protein: CASRHLGTEAFF. In DNA, the CDR3 is TGTGCCAGCAGACATCTGGGGACTGAAGCTTTCTTT.

This clonotype has only a few counts. The chain recombines TRBV9 with TRBJ2-7, with 8 bases lining up with TRBD1. Germline V lookup: CDR1 SGDLS, CDR2 YYNGEE. The CDR3 sequence is 14 residues long. Germline trimming cut 4 bases from V and 4 bases from J; bases unmatched to any gene: 7. CDR3 region: CASSLRDRPYEQYF. As DNA, the CDR3 is TGTGCCAGCAGCTTACGGGACAGGCCATACGAGCAGTACTTC.

This clonotype has a handful of counts. This chain links TRBV6-2 or TRBV6-3 with TRBJ1-5, with 7 bases fitting TRBD1. The CDR3 loop spans 15 amino acids. V lost 2 bases to trimming and J lost 6 bases; unmatched junction nucleotides: 7. Germline V gene lookup returns CDR1 MNHEY and CDR2 SVGEGT. For the CDR3, the DNA is TGTGCCAGCAGTTACGGGGGGCCAGGGGGTCAGCCCCAGCATTTT. Its translation: CASSYGGPGGQPQHF.

This rearrangement joins TRBV28 to TRBJ2-7; a weak D match, TRBD2 (6 bases). In germline, CDR1 is MDHEN, CDR2 SYDVKM. The germline V and J ends were trimmed by 5 bases and 0 bases, with 17 bases remaining between them. This CDR3 spans 16 amino acids. The CDR3 DNA follows: TGTGCCAGCAGTCAGACCGGGACTTTGAGCTCCTACGAGCAGTACTTC. This translates into CASSQTGTLSSYEQYF.

V gene TRBV9 combines with J gene TRBJ2-7; weak D call: TRBD1 (6 bases). The CDR3 totals 17 residues. Trimming pared 0 bases from V and 3 bases from J, leaving 19 bases between. Germline CDR1 and CDR2: SGDLS and YYNGEE. CDR3 nucleotide sequence: TGTGCCAGCAGCGTAGAAGGGACACCCACTAACTACTACGAGCAGTACTTC. This translates into CASSVEGTPTNYYEQYF.

In its sample, this clonotype was seen many times. The chain joins TRBV29-1 to TRBJ1-1, with 10 nucleotides matching TRBD1. The J segment lost 5 bases and the V segment lost 6 bases, leaving 6 bases of the junction unmatched. CDR3 size: 13 residues. Germline CDR1 reads SQVTM; CDR2 reads ANQGSEA. For the CDR3, the DNA is TGCAGCGTCGTCCCGGGACAGGGGACTGAAGCTTTCTTT. This sequence encodes CSVVPGQGTEAFF.

This clonotype was counted between two and nine times. The V gene is TRBV5-1, the J gene TRBJ2-4; possible D gene TRBD1, 7 bases. The CDR3 has 15 amino acids. Germline V gives CDR1 SGHRS, CDR2 YFSETQ. Deletions cut 0 bases from V and 8 bases from J, with 15 bases between. Here the CDR3 DNA reads TGCGCCAGCAGCTTGGTAGGCGGGGACAGTGACATTCAGTACTTC. Translated: CASSLVGGDSDIQYF.

In this sample, this clonotype turned up a few times. The chain links TRBV4-2 to TRBJ2-1, with TRBD2 matching over 10 bases. Germline-derived CDR1 and CDR2 are LGHNA and YNFKEQ. Unmatched junction bases numbered 8, after V lost 0 bases and J lost 6 bases. CDR3 size: 17 residues. CDR3 nucleotide sequence: TGTGCCAGCAGCCAAGATTACATGGCTAGCGGGGGCAATGAGCAGTTCTTC. It codes for CASSQDYMASGGNEQFF.

This clonotype was counted between two and nine times. The gene calls are TRBV6-5 and TRBJ1-2; D uncertain. CDR3 length: 16 residues. Germline assignment: CDR1 MNHEY and CDR2 SVGAGI. V was clipped by 0 bases and J by 0 bases, with 11 bases between them. CDR3 residues: CASSYSGALANYGYTF. CDR3 DNA: TGTGCCAGCAGTTACTCTGGAGCGTTAGCTAACTATGGCTACACCTTC.

The chain is built from TRBV7-9 and TRBJ2-7; 8 bases agree with TRBD1. CDR3 length: 15 residues. V gave up 6 bases and J gave up 2 bases; unmatched junction bases: 9. Germline loops: CDR1 SEHNR, CDR2 FQNEAQ (reference sequence). Written as DNA, the CDR3 is TGTGCCAGCAGTGGACAGGGAATAGGGACCTACGAGCAGTACTTC. It is translated as CASSGQGIGTYEQYF.

This clonotype was seen more than once but under ten times. This chain connects TRBV5-1 to TRBJ2-7; D might be TRBD2 (6 bases). This CDR3 spans 15 amino acids. Trimming left V 2 bases short and J 0 bases short, with 12 bases between. CDR1 SGHRS and CDR2 YFSETQ come from the germline V gene. The CDR3 bases are TGCGCCAGCAGCTTTGTTGCGGGGAGCTCCTACGAGCAGTACTTC. Its translation: CASSFVAGSSYEQYF.

The V call is TRBV6-5, the J call TRBJ1-5, with D possibly being TRBD1 (6 bases). This CDR3 comprises 16 residues. CDR1 MNHEY and CDR2 SVGAGI come from the germline V gene. Deletions cut 4 bases from V and 3 bases from J, with 16 bases between. In DNA, the CDR3 is TGTGCCAGCAGTTCCCCTACAGGGATAGTCAATCAGCCCCAGCATTTT. Its protein product is CASSSPTGIVNQPQHF.

Ten or more counts support this clonotype. The chain links TRBV20-1 to TRBJ1-2; 7 positions agree with TRBD1. The germline gives CDR1 DFQATT, CDR2 SNEGSKA (reference sequence). The CDR3 covers 13 residues. V lost 6 bases and J lost 2; bases outside the gene matches: 6. CDR3 nucleotide sequence: TGCAGTGCCAGGGACAGCCTGAACTATGGCTACACCTTC. The encoded protein is CSARDSLNYGYTF.

The chain combines TRBV12-3 or TRBV12-4 with TRBJ1-3; 7 positions match TRBD1. V was pared by 6 bases and J by 4 bases, with 6 bases of the junction left unmatched. The CDR3 spans 14 residues. The CDR3 DNA sequence: TGTGCCAGCAGCCCCACAGGGGCGGGAAACACCATATATTTT. As protein: CASSPTGAGNTIYF.

The table lists this clonotype with many counts. J is TRBJ2-7 and V is TRBV3-1; D might be TRBD1 or TRBD2, each matching 5 bases. The CDR3 has 12 residues. Germline V lookup: CDR1 LGHDT, CDR2 YNNKEL (reference sequence). V lost 3 bases and J 3 bases, leaving 6 bases between the germline ends. CDR3: CASSQGVYEQYF. In DNA, the CDR3 is TGTGCCAGCAGCCAGGGGGTCTACGAGCAGTACTTC.

The V and J genes are TRBV4-3 and TRBJ2-5; 8 bases map to TRBD1. CDR3 size: 14 residues. With V trimmed by 4 bases and J by 5 bases, 6 bases remained unmatched. The V gene's germline CDR1 is LGHNA and CDR2 YSLEER. The CDR3 reads CASSLQGAGETQYF. DNA for the CDR3: TGCGCCAGCAGCCTCCAGGGGGCGGGGGAGACCCAGTACTTC.